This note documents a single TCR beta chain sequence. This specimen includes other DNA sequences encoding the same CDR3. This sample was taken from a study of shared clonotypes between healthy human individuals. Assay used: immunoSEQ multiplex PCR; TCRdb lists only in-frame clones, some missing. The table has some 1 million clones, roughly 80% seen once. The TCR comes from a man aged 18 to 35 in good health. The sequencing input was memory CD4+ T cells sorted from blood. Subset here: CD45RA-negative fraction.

CDR3 DNA sequence: TGTGCCAGCAGCTTAGGCGCGGGAGCAGATACGCAGTATTTT. The encoded protein is CASSLGAGADTQYF. V gene TRBV7-9 combines with J gene TRBJ2-3, with TRBD2 identical over 7 bases. CDR1 and CDR2 (germline): SEHNR, FQNEAQ (reference sequence). Trimming removed 1 base from V and 4 bases from J; junction bases left unmatched: 2. This CDR3 has 14 residues. Variable domain in full (rest from reference TRBV7-9 and TRBJ2-3): DTGVSQNPRHKITKRGQNVTFRCDPISEHNRLYWYRQTLGQGPEFLTYFQNEAQLEKSRLLSDRFSAERPKGSFSTLEIQRTEQGDSAMYLCASSLGAGADTQYFGPGTRLTVL.